The next 32 T cell receptor beta chains were all read from a single sample in a study of shared clonotypes between healthy human individuals. Method: immunoSEQ multiplex PCR; TCRdb's copy keeps in-frame clones and lacks some. The table includes more than 450,000 clones, 75% to 85% detected once. Sample: PBMCs. All receptors come from a woman in her thirties or forties in good health. Some clones in this sample may be carry-over from other donors' samples.

This clone was seen only once. The chain joins TRBV28 to TRBJ2-7; TRBD1 agrees at 8 bases. The ends lost 7 bases at V and 0 bases at J; junction bases unmatched: 8. Germline CDR1 is MDHEN and CDR2 is SYDVKM. The CDR3 runs 15 residues. The CDR3 nucleotides are TGTGCCAGCAAACTAGGACAGGGCGCCTCCTACGAGCAGTACTTC. This codes for CASKLGQGASYEQYF. Supplemented by reference TRBV28 and TRBJ2-7, the full variable domain reads DVKVTQSSRYLVKRTGEKVFLECVQDMDHENMFWYRQDPGLGLRLIYFSYDVKMKEKGDIPEGYSVSREKKERFSLILESASTNQTSMYLCASKLGQGASYEQYFGPGTRLTVT.

This clone showed up just once. This chain connects TRBV18 to TRBJ2-3, with 7 nucleotides matching TRBD2. The CDR3 is made up of 17 amino acids. Germline CDR1 and CDR2: KGHSH and LQKENI. Germline trimming cut 0 bases from V and 0 bases from J; bases unmatched to any gene: 6. The chain's CDR3 is CASSPPRLAESTDTQYF. The CDR3 nucleotides are TGTGCCAGCTCACCACCTCGGCTAGCGGAAAGCACAGATACGCAGTATTTT.

V gene TRBV7-9 combines with J gene TRBJ1-3; weak D call: TRBD1 (6 bases). Germline V gene sequence: CDR1 SEHNR, CDR2 FQNEAQ (reference sequence). The CDR3 is made up of 13 amino acids. The V end was cut by 1 base, the J end by 13 bases, with 14 bases between. CDR3 protein: CASSLDWTAGIYF. The CDR3 DNA follows: TGTGCCAGCAGCTTAGATTGGACAGCCGGTATATATTTT.

The chain links TRBV11-2 to TRBJ2-5; the match to TRBD2 covers 9 bases. Germline-derived CDR1 and CDR2 are SGHAT and FQNNGV. The CDR3 runs to 15 residues. Unmatched junction bases numbered 8, after V lost 5 bases and J lost 4 bases. The CDR3: CASSPREGPRETQYF. The CDR3, as DNA: TGTGCCAGCAGCCCGCGGGAGGGCCCTCGAGAGACCCAGTACTTC.

The rearrangement joins TRBV30 to TRBJ1-5; 9 bases line up with TRBD1. The V gene end was trimmed by 1 base and the J gene end by 5 bases; junction bases not matched to a gene: 3. The CDR3 is made up of 14 amino acids. Germline loops: CDR1 GTSNPN, CDR2 SVGIG (reference sequence). The CDR3 is CAWSGGQGDQPQHF. CDR3 coding DNA: TGTGCCTGGAGTGGGGGACAGGGCGATCAGCCCCAGCATTTT.

The rearrangement joins TRBV30 to TRBJ2-6; the D call may be TRBD1 or TRBD2 (5 bases each). The CDR3 sequence is 16 residues long. Trimming took off 7 bases at V and 0 bases at J, with 16 bases between the two ends. CDR1 GTSNPN and CDR2 SVGIG come from the germline V gene (reference sequence). The CDR3 DNA follows: TGTGCCTATAAACCGGGACCGCTCTCTGGGGCCAACGTCCTGACTTTC. Amino acid sequence: CAYKPGPLSGANVLTF.

The chain employs TRBV28 and TRBJ2-4; 12 nucleotides align to TRBD1. V lost 5 bases, J lost 1 base, and 12 bases stayed unmatched. The length of the CDR3 is 19 residues. The V gene's germline CDR1 is MDHEN and CDR2 SYDVKM. DNA for the CDR3: TGTGCCAGCAGTCTTGAGGGACAGGGGGCGCCCCGGGCCAAAAACATTCAGTACTTC. Residues: CASSLEGQGAPRAKNIQYF.

Worth noting for this clone: This sequence is one base from a far larger clone and is likely a read error. The chain is built from TRBV6-1 and TRBJ2-7; TRBD2 aligns across 11 bases. CDR1 is MNHNS, CDR2 SASEGT, per germline. This CDR3 contains 15 residues. CDR3 protein: CASEGTSGSSCEQYF. CDR3 bases: TGTGCCAGCGAAGGAACTAGCGGGAGTTCCTGCGAGCAGTACTTC.

This clone appeared a few times. This rearrangement joins TRBV6-4 to TRBJ2-1; 9 bases align to TRBD2. Germline loops: CDR1 MRHNA, CDR2 SNTAGT. V was pared by 5 bases and J by 9 bases, with 5 bases of the junction left unmatched. The CDR3 has 13 amino acids. Here the CDR3 reads CASSRKREAEQFF. CDR3 bases: TGTGCCAGCAGTCGTAAGCGGGAGGCTGAGCAGTTCTTC.

The chain couples TRBV5-4 to TRBJ2-7; 8 bases map to TRBD2. CDR1 is SGHNT, CDR2 YYREEE, per germline (reference sequence). CDR3 size: 14 residues. The J segment lost 2 bases and the V segment lost 2 bases, leaving 3 bases of the junction unmatched. The CDR3 DNA is TGTGCCAGCAGCTTAGCTAGCGGGCCCTACGAGCAGTACTTC. Translating gives CASSLASGPYEQYF.

V and J are TRBV5-1 and TRBJ2-7, with TRBD2 matching over 11 bases. V lost 2 bases, J lost 0 bases, and 4 bases stayed unmatched. Germline V CDR1 and CDR2: SGHRS, YFSETQ. The CDR3 is 16 residues long. CDR3 DNA sequence: TGCGCCAGCAGCTTTTCCGGGACTAGCGGCTCCTACGAGCAGTACTTC. Its protein is CASSFSGTSGSYEQYF.

This clone was seen a handful of times. Sequence at one end of the junction differs from germline and may be a read error. The V gene is TRBV28, the J gene TRBJ1-6, with D possibly being TRBD1 (6 bases). Per the germline V gene, CDR1 is MDHEN and CDR2 is SYDVKM. This CDR3 region has 12 residues. CDR3 sequence reads: CASSLRRGHSLF. For the CDR3, the DNA is TGTGCCAGCAGTTTACGGCGGGGACACAGCCTTTTT.

The rearrangement joins TRBV29-1 to TRBJ2-4; D is possibly TRBD1 or TRBD2 (6 bases each). Germline CDR1 and CDR2: SQVTM and ANQGSEA. This CDR3 spans 21 amino acids. With 7 bases removed from V and 0 bases from J, the gap between germline ends came to 34 bases. CDR3 residues: CSAADDHTGRRGDLAKNIQYF. The CDR3 region has the DNA TGCAGCGCCGCAGACGACCACACAGGTCGGAGGGGGGACCTAGCCAAAAACATTCAGTACTTC.

CDR3: CASSTQGEYPYEQYF. The DNA of the CDR3 is TGTGCCAGTAGTACCCAGGGGGAGTATCCCTACGAGCAGTACTTC. The chain carries TRBV19 and TRBJ2-7; the match to TRBD1 covers 7 bases. Germline V lookup: CDR1 LNHDA, CDR2 SQIVND (reference sequence). V dropped 4 bases and J dropped 2; count of bases not matched to a gene: 8. The CDR3 contains 15 residues. Drawing the rest from reference TRBV19 and TRBJ2-7, the complete variable domain is DGGITQSPKYLFRKEGQNVTLSCEQNLNHDAMYWYRQDPGQGLRLIYYSQIVNDFQKGDIAEGYSVSREKKESFPLTVTSAQKNPTAFYLCASSTQGEYPYEQYFGPGTRLTVT.

This chain links TRBV4-2 with TRBJ1-2, with D hard to call. Trimming cost V 0 bases and J 8 bases, with 19 bases left between them. The CDR3 covers 16 residues. CDR1 and CDR2 from the germline V gene are LGHNA and YNFKEQ. The CDR3 nucleotides read TGTGCCAGCAGCCAAGATGGTAGGAGCAGCCTAAAGGGCTACACCTTC. This codes for CASSQDGRSSLKGYTF.

The CDR3 DNA reads as TGTGCCAGCAGCTTATATAGACAGGGGCCCTATGGCTACACCTTC. It yields the protein CASSLYRQGPYGYTF. V is TRBV7-2 and J is TRBJ1-2, with 8 bases identical to TRBD1. The germline V gene has CDR1 SGHTA and CDR2 FQGNSA. This CDR3 contains 15 residues. Unmatched junction bases numbered 6, after V lost 2 bases and J lost 4 bases.

The gene calls are TRBV19 and TRBJ1-5; D remains ambiguous. V shed 3 bases and J shed 2 bases, with 11 bases lying between them. The CDR3 has 15 amino acids. CDR1 is LNHDA, CDR2 SQIVND, per germline (reference sequence). CDR3 residues: CASSIGQAGNQPQHF. The CDR3 DNA reads as TGTGCCAGTAGTATCGGTCAGGCGGGCAATCAGCCCCAGCATTTT. The full variable domain, rest sourced from reference TRBV19 and TRBJ1-5, is DGGITQSPKYLFRKEGQNVTLSCEQNLNHDAMYWYRQDPGQGLRLIYYSQIVNDFQKGDIAEGYSVSREKKESFPLTVTSAQKNPTAFYLCASSIGQAGNQPQHFGDGTRLSIL.

The chain joins TRBV7-3 to TRBJ2-5; no clear D gene. The CDR3 covers 15 residues. V lost 5 bases, J lost 2 bases, and 15 bases lay in between. The germline V gene encodes CDR1 SGHTA and CDR2 FQGTGA. CDR3 DNA sequence: TGTGCCAGCAGCCCAACCGACGGGCCACAAGAGACCCAGTACTTC. Its protein is CASSPTDGPQETQYF.

The genes are TRBV7-2 and TRBJ2-7; 8 bases fit TRBD1. The V and J ends lost 4 bases and 3 bases, in that order; junction bases with no gene match: 8. Germline V lookup: CDR1 SGHTA, CDR2 FQGNSA. This CDR3 has 15 amino acids. The CDR3, as DNA: TGTGCCAGCAGCTCTCAGACCGGGACAGGCTACGAGCAGTACTTC. This translates into CASSSQTGTGYEQYF.

This clone was detected only a few times. The J gene is TRBJ2-1, the V gene TRBV7-9; 7 bases map to TRBD2. The V and J ends lost 3 bases and 6 bases, in that order; junction bases with no gene match: 8. CDR3 length: 15 residues. CDR1 SEHNR and CDR2 FQNEAQ come from the germline V gene (reference sequence). The CDR3 loop is CASSLVTGGPNEQFF. The CDR3 DNA reads as TGTGCCAGCAGCTTGGTTACGGGAGGACCCAATGAGCAGTTCTTC.

The chain has TRBV23-1 and TRBJ1-5; 8 bases agree with TRBD1. TRBV23-1 is an open reading frame whose function is uncertain. The CDR3 contains 15 residues. V lost 6 bases and J lost 6; bases outside the gene matches: 10. CDR3 coding DNA: TGCGCCAGCAGCCCGGGACAGGTGGTTACTCAGCCCCAGCATTTT. Its protein product is CASSPGQVVTQPQHF.

This clone was recorded many times. This chain joins TRBV29-1 and TRBJ2-3; 8 bases fit TRBD2. This CDR3 is built from 16 residues. The germline V gene has CDR1 SQVTM and CDR2 ANQGSEA. V trimming: 2 bases; J trimming: 2 bases; junction bases outside the gene matches: 9. CDR3 in DNA: TGCAGCGTTGAACTGCATGCGGGAGGCCCCACAGATACGCAGTATTTT. Its protein product is CSVELHAGGPTDTQYF.

V and J are TRBV9 and TRBJ2-5, with TRBD2 matching over 9 bases. The CDR3 is made up of 15 amino acids. Germline assignment: CDR1 SGDLS and CDR2 YYNGEE. V lost 4 bases, J lost 3 bases, and 7 bases stayed unmatched. CDR3 DNA sequence: TGTGCCAGCAGCTCACCCGGCGGGGGGGAAGAGACCCAGTACTTC. This gives the protein CASSSPGGGEETQYF.

V usage is TRBV10-3 and J usage is TRBJ1-5; D perhaps matches TRBD1 (5 bases). The germline V gene has CDR1 ENHRY and CDR2 SYGVKD. With 6 bases removed from V and 4 bases from J, the gap between germline ends came to 16 bases. The CDR3 is 15 residues long. Here the CDR3 reads CAISEREGWNQPQHF. DNA for the CDR3: TGTGCCATCAGCGAAAGGGAGGGGTGGAATCAGCCCCAGCATTTT.

The chain is built from TRBV2 and TRBJ2-1; D ambiguous. Germline V gene lookup returns CDR1 SNHLY and CDR2 FYNNEI. The ends were cut back, 7 bases at V and 8 bases at J, with 15 bases in the middle. The CDR3 spans 13 residues. The CDR3 DNA is TGTGCCAGCATTAGCACTTTCCCTCATGAGCAGTTCTTC. Protein sequence: CASISTFPHEQFF.

V usage is TRBV7-8 and J usage is TRBJ2-3; 7 positions agree with TRBD2. The CDR3 extends over 14 amino acids. Unmatched junction bases numbered 8, after V lost 5 bases and J lost 6 bases. Germline V CDR1 and CDR2: SGHVS, FQNEAQ. This CDR3 reads CASSLGPGGDTQYF. The CDR3 coding sequence is TGTGCCAGCAGCCTGGGCCCCGGGGGGGATACGCAGTATTTT. The whole variable domain, remainder taken from reference TRBV7-8 and TRBJ2-3, is GAGVSQSPRYKVAKRGQDVALRCDPISGHVSLFWYQQALGQGPEFLTYFQNEAQLDKSGLPSDRFFAERPEGSVSTLKIQRTQQEDSAVYLCASSLGPGGDTQYFGPGTRLTVL.

This chain joins TRBV5-8 and TRBJ1-5; possible D gene TRBD1, 6 bases. Trimming pared 0 bases from V and 0 bases from J, leaving 10 bases between. Germline-derived CDR1 and CDR2 are SGHTS and YDEGEE. The CDR3 is 16 residues long. CDR3 DNA sequence: TGTGCCAGCAGCTTGGTCCGGGACAATAGCAATCAGCCCCAGCATTTT. The encoded protein is CASSLVRDNSNQPQHF.

This clone came up once. This chain links TRBV7-8 with TRBJ2-7, with TRBD1 identical over 7 bases. The ends lost 6 bases at V and 2 bases at J; junction bases unmatched: 7. Germline V gene data show CDR1 as SGHVS and CDR2 as FQNEAQ. The CDR3 extends over 14 amino acids. The CDR3: CASRRDRGPYEQYF. CDR3 sequence (DNA): TGTGCCAGCAGACGGGACAGAGGCCCCTACGAGCAGTACTTC.

A few counts support this clone. The chain recombines TRBV14 with TRBJ2-2, with D unresolved. This CDR3 contains 13 residues. V dropped 7 bases and J dropped 4 bases, with 10 bases sitting between them. Germline assignment: CDR1 SGHDN and CDR2 FVKESK. The CDR3 DNA is TGTGCCAGCAACCTTCAACTCACCGGGGAGCTGTTTTTT. Translating it yields CASNLQLTGELFF.

This clone has a single count. Here the CDR3 DNA reads TGTGCCAGCAGTAACCACAGGACCGGGGAGCTGTTTTTT. Residues: CASSNHRTGELFF. The chain links TRBV27 to TRBJ2-2, with D tentatively TRBD1 (5 bases). The germline V and J ends were trimmed by 5 bases and 5 bases, with 9 bases remaining between them. The CDR3 extends over 13 amino acids. CDR1 is MNHEY and CDR2 is SMNVEV in the germline V gene (reference sequence).

V gene TRBV6-5 combines with J gene TRBJ2-7, with D possibly being TRBD1 or TRBD2 (6 bases each). The V and J ends lost 4 bases and 1 base respectively, with 11 bases between them. There are 14 residues in the CDR3. CDR1 is MNHEY, CDR2 SVGAGI, per germline. CDR3 in amino acids: CASSSAGQSYEQYF. The CDR3 bases are TGTGCCAGCAGTTCGGCGGGACAATCCTACGAGCAGTACTTC.

The chain is built from TRBV27 and TRBJ2-3; 10 bases map to TRBD2. The V gene end was trimmed by 5 bases and the J gene end by 6 bases; junction bases not matched to a gene: 8. The CDR3 has 15 amino acids. Germline V CDR1 and CDR2: MNHEY, SMNVEV (reference sequence). The CDR3, as DNA: TGTGCCAGCAGTCCCCCGGCTAGCGGGAGTGATACGCAGTATTTT. This codes for CASSPPASGSDTQYF.